This record looks at one T cell receptor (beta chain) sequence and its context. It lacks a known antigen. No much larger clonotype is one base removed from it; base qualities were not supplied. Using the deep immunoSEQ assay, TCR CDR3 regions were amplified from genomic DNA by multiplex PCR. Extracted genomic DNA from each cell subset was spread evenly across all wells of several immunoSEQ 96-well plates, with each plate serving as a replicate. Each replicate PCR for unsorted PBMC received about 310 ng genomic DNA, equal to approximately 30,000 T cell genomes. Unsorted PBMC genomic DNA was sequenced across ten immunoSEQ deep assay plates. The purified libraries were quantified using a Qubit 3.0 fluorometer, sized with a Bioanalyzer 2100, and then quantified again using the KAPA Library Quantification kit. Every immunoSEQ 96-well plate was sequenced on a dedicated single-read 150-cycle Illumina NextSeq 550 flow cell. In the paper's pipeline: Because only junctional sequences without quality scores were contained in the immunoSEQ output, filtering matching that applied to full-length reads could not be performed. Sequences were annotated with PyIR, a Python wrapper for IgBLAST v1.9, using IMGT germline references to assign V/J genes and CDR3. Any read was removed if the V/J assignment was weak (E-value above 1e-6), the CDR3 was missing, or the read contained stop codons, out-of-frame junctions, or ambiguous translated residues. A V3J clonotype was defined by an identical inferred V gene, J gene, and CDR3 amino acid sequence. Percentage overlap between repertoires was calculated by dividing the number of shared unique clonotypes by the size of the smaller repertoire. Three approaches were used to assess repertoire richness: RTK rarefaction, the Chao1 estimator, and Recon v2.1 estimates of unobserved clonotypes. TCRdb's version of the immuneACCESS table is confined to in-frame rearrangements and falls short of the full clone set. An unresolved V gene accounts for under half of the shortfall where checked; the remainder is of unknown origin. The V and J calls and clone size come from that table; D and trimming were worked out from the DNA. Across this sample there are roughly 500,000 clones, with about four fifths seen only once. Over 10% of the sample is held by the ten biggest clonotypes.

The sample originates from a study of shared clonotypes between healthy human individuals (dated by TCRdb to 2020 to 2022). General notes on the study: A couple of women and a few men aged 18 to 49 years were included in the cohort. To estimate repertoire size and how much clonotypes are shared between individuals, the study performed deep sequencing of blood TCR repertoires from a handful of healthy adults. Different laboratories and diverse techniques were used to prepare libraries and sequence TCR repertoires, to increase sequencing depth and limit assay-specific biases. Each donor's leukapheresis produced roughly between about 0.9 and 9.5 billion PBMCs. Findings and caveats that apply to the study as a whole: Sampling was limited to blood, and TCR repertoires in tissue likely differ from TCR repertoires in blood. The genetic and exposure-history diversity represented was limited by the small number of donors. Pairwise subsampling led to the expectation that sequencing depth would affect the degree of clonotype sharing among donors.

Healthy HIV-negative adults with no recently reported acute infections or vaccinations were included as donors. Every donor was a Caucasian adult residing in Nashville, Tennessee, USA. For unsorted samples, approximately 84 million PBMCs were counted, and genomic DNA was extracted using the QIAamp DNA Blood Mini kit. Blood was obtained by leukapheresis, after which PBMCs were separated by Ficoll-Histopaque density gradient centrifugation and cryopreserved in liquid nitrogen vapor phase. CDR1 is given as MNHEY and CDR2 as SMNVEV, both from the germline V gene (reference sequence). The CDR3 holds 14 amino acids from the cysteine to the phenylalanine. The kept DNA is CDR3 alone, 42 bases in frame from the first base. V lost 5 bases and J lost 5 bases; the stretch between them is 15 bases long.

Sequencing input: PBMCs. The V and J segments used are TRBV27 and TRBJ1-2; the D region possibly corresponds to TRBD1 (5 bases align). The TCR originated in a woman between 40 and 55 years old in good health. Some clones in this sample may be carry-over from other donors' samples. The DNA sequence is TGTGCCAGCAGTCCTATGGGAGGGGCGTATGGCTACACCTTC. Its protein product is CASSPMGGAYGYTF.